This T cell receptor (beta chain) was identified during a study of early stage breast cancer tumors. Study as a whole: About 80% of the 16 invasive tumors were ER+, PR+ and HER2-. Among approximately 12 ER+/PR+/HER2- tumors, eight were ductal, four lobular. The study, taken as a whole, reports: Comparing each tissue with blood distinguished tumor from normal in most of the 16 patients. Compared with adjacent normal breast, tumors showed around 2.7-fold denser, more clonal T cells.

Note on this clone: Its matching antigen is unknown.

This CDR3 region has 13 residues. V lost 4 bases to trimming and J lost 7 bases, with 12 bases between them. Looked up from germline, CDR1 is SGHTA and CDR2 is FQGNSA. Produced via immunoSEQ multiplex PCR; TCRdb's table is partial and in-frame only. The sample lists about 11,000 clones, around 73% seen once, with under 25% in the top ten. Material for sequencing was breast tumor tissue. The chain has TRBV7-2 and TRBJ2-3; a possible D gene is TRBD2 (5 bases). This clonotype was sampled from a person aged 40 to 49 with breast cancer. CDR3 nucleotide sequence: TGTGCCAGCAGCTCCTCCCGGGATAATACGCAGTATTTT. It translates to CASSSSRDNTQYF.